These T cell receptor beta chains were read from a single sample in a study of shared clonotypes between healthy human individuals. Only in-frame clones appear in the TCRdb table, and some are missing; sequencing was by immunoSEQ multiplex PCR. The table has more than 2 million clones, 93% seen once; the top ten hold around 1.7%. Sequenced sample: naive CD8+ T cells from PBMCs. The source of these receptors is a man between 18 and 29 years old in good health. Some clones in this sample may be carry-over from other donors' samples. The CDR3 runs from the conserved cysteine through the conserved F or W. The D gene is left open where the match is weak. Only part of the rows carry a size: once, few, many, or a class if the clone is expanded.

DNA: TGTGCCAGCAGTGTAAGTGTTGGACAGCGAGCCTACGAGCAGTACTTC
CDR3: CASSVSVGQRAYEQYF
size: .
D: .
V: TRBV27
J: TRBJ2-7

DNA: TGTGCCACCAGCGGAAGGTCTGGGGCCAACGTCCTGACTTTC
CDR3: CATSGRSGANVLTF
size: .
D: .
V: TRBV15
J: TRBJ2-6

DNA: TGCGCCAGCAGCTCGGACAGTTTGGACGAGCAGTACTTC
CDR3: CASSSDSLDEQYF
size: once
D: .
V: TRBV4-1
J: TRBJ2-7

DNA: TGCAGCGTCCGGGACGTGCGGGAGTTTTTT
CDR3: CSVRDVREFF
size: .
D: .
V: TRBV29-1
J: TRBJ1-4

DNA: TGTGCCAGCTCACCTGGCTTATTCTCTGGTAATGAGCAGTTCTTC
CDR3: CASSPGLFSGNEQFF
size: .
D: .
V: TRBV18
J: TRBJ2-1

DNA: TGTGCCAGCAGCGTAGGCCTCAAGCAGCCCCAGCATTTT
CDR3: CASSVGLKQPQHF
size: few
D: .
V: TRBV9
J: TRBJ1-5

DNA: TGTGCCAGCAGTATGGACGGCGGATGGCTTGGCTACACCTTC
CDR3: CASSMDGGWLGYTF
size: .
D: .
V: TRBV6-5
J: TRBJ1-2

DNA: TGTGCCAGCAGTGCCCAGACTAGCGGGTGGTACAATGAGCAGTTCTTC
CDR3: CASSAQTSGWYNEQFF
size: .
D: TRBD2
V: TRBV2
J: TRBJ2-1

DNA: TGCGCCAGCAGCCCCCGAGGGGGACAGGGGGCGTCAGGGTCCGGCTACACCTTC
CDR3: CASSPRGGQGASGSGYTF
size: .
D: TRBD1
V: TRBV4-1
J: TRBJ1-2

DNA: TGTGCCATCCGGATGGAGGGACTCGGCTACGAGCAGTACTTC
CDR3: CAIRMEGLGYEQYF
size: .
D: .
V: TRBV10-3
J: TRBJ2-7

DNA: TGTGCCACCAGCAGAGATTCCGGGTTGGACTCTGGAAACACCATATATTTT
CDR3: CATSRDSGLDSGNTIYF
size: .
D: .
V: TRBV15
J: TRBJ1-3

DNA: TGTGCCATCAGTGCACAACCGGCGACTTCCTACGAGCAGTACTTC
CDR3: CAISAQPATSYEQYF
size: .
D: .
V: TRBV10-3
J: TRBJ2-7

DNA: TGTGCCAGCAGTTTGTTCGCGGGAGGGTGGTCTGGGGCCAACGTCCTGACTTTC
CDR3: CASSLFAGGWSGANVLTF
size: .
D: TRBD2
V: TRBV27
J: TRBJ2-6

DNA: TGTGCCAGCAGCCAAGATCCGTCCCTATATGGCTACACCTTC
CDR3: CASSQDPSLYGYTF
size: .
D: .
V: TRBV14
J: TRBJ1-2

DNA: TGCGCCAGCAGTCGAAGTCGCGCAACTAATGAAAAACTGTTTTTT
CDR3: CASSRSRATNEKLFF
size: .
D: .
V: TRBV4-3
J: TRBJ1-4

DNA: TGTGCCAGTAGTATCTTACTAGGCAATGAGCAGTTCTTC
CDR3: CASSILLGNEQFF
size: .
D: .
V: TRBV19
J: TRBJ2-1

DNA: TGTGCCATCAGTGAACACAATGAGCAGTTCTTC
CDR3: CAISEHNEQFF
size: few
D: .
V: TRBV10-3
J: TRBJ2-1

DNA: TGTGCCAGCAGTCCTGGGAGCAATCAGCCCCAGCATTTT
CDR3: CASSPGSNQPQHF
size: .
D: .
V: TRBV28
J: TRBJ1-5

DNA: TGTGCCAGCAGCTCGCTAACTACAGGGCGGGCCGGGGAGCTGTTTTTT
CDR3: CASSSLTTGRAGELFF
size: .
D: .
V: TRBV5-8
J: TRBJ2-2

DNA: TGTGCCAGCAGTTGGGACAGGGTAGGGACTGAAGCTTTCTTT
CDR3: CASSWDRVGTEAFF
size: .
D: TRBD1
V: TRBV28
J: TRBJ1-1

DNA: TGTGCCACCAGTGCTTACAGGGGGCATAACTACGAGCAGTACTTC
CDR3: CATSAYRGHNYEQYF
size: once
D: TRBD1
V: TRBV15
J: TRBJ2-7

DNA: TGTGCCAGCAGTTTATTCGGCAGCCTTAATTCACCCCTCCACTTT
CDR3: CASSLFGSLNSPLHF
size: .
D: .
V: TRBV27
J: TRBJ1-6

DNA: TGTGCCAGCAGCCAGGGAGCGACCCAGTACTTC
CDR3: CASSQGATQYF
size: .
D: .
V: TRBV25-1
J: TRBJ2-5

DNA: TGCGCCAGCGGGACTAGCGGGTTCCATGAGCAGTTCTTC
CDR3: CASGTSGFHEQFF
size: .
D: TRBD2
V: TRBV10-2
J: TRBJ2-1

DNA: TGTGCCAGCAGCCCCTCCATAGTCTACGAGCAGTACTTC
CDR3: CASSPSIVYEQYF
size: .
D: .
V: TRBV11-2
J: TRBJ2-7

DNA: TGTGCCAGCAGTTTCTCCAGGGGGTCTACCTACGAGCAGTACTTC
CDR3: CASSFSRGSTYEQYF
size: .
D: TRBD1
V: TRBV28
J: TRBJ2-7

DNA: TGCGCCAGCAGCTTGGAGGGGAGGGGATCGGAATTGGACGAGCAGTACTTC
CDR3: CASSLEGRGSELDEQYF
size: .
D: TRBD2
V: TRBV5-1
J: TRBJ2-7

DNA: TGTGCCAGCAGTTTACTAGCGGGAGGGCCCGACGAAGCAGATACGCAGTATTTT
CDR3: CASSLLAGGPDEADTQYF
size: .
D: TRBD2
V: TRBV2
J: TRBJ2-3

DNA: TGCGCCAGCAGCGAATACCGCTTGGGGGGGTCGAATGAGCAGTTCTTC
CDR3: CASSEYRLGGSNEQFF
size: .
D: TRBD2
V: TRBV10-1
J: TRBJ2-1

DNA: TGTGCCAGCAGTTGGGGGGGGGAAGCTTTCTTT
CDR3: CASSWGGEAFF
size: .
D: .
V: TRBV6-5
J: TRBJ1-1

DNA: TGTGCCAGCAGCTTGGGCCGGGGCTACAATGAGCAGTTCTTC
CDR3: CASSLGRGYNEQFF
size: .
D: .
V: TRBV5-6
J: TRBJ2-1

DNA: TGTGCCAGCAGTTTAGGGTTGAACACTGAAGCTTTCTTT
CDR3: CASSLGLNTEAFF
size: .
D: .
V: TRBV6-5
J: TRBJ1-1

DNA: TGTGCCAGCAGCCAAAATCCGTCGGACAACTACTACAATGAGCAGTTCTTC
CDR3: CASSQNPSDNYYNEQFF
size: .
D: .
V: TRBV14
J: TRBJ2-1

DNA: TGTGCCAGCAGTTTCGGGGCAGGAGGCTACACCTTC
CDR3: CASSFGAGGYTF
size: .
D: .
V: TRBV28
J: TRBJ1-2

DNA: TGTGCCAGCAGTTTAGATCCTATCGATAGCAATCAGCCCCAGCATTTT
CDR3: CASSLDPIDSNQPQHF
size: .
D: .
V: TRBV28
J: TRBJ1-5

DNA: TGTGCCAGCAGCGGGACCGGGGGACCCGAGCAGTACTTC
CDR3: CASSGTGGPEQYF
size: .
D: .
V: TRBV7-9
J: TRBJ2-7

DNA: TGTGCCAGCAGTTCCGCCAGGGGGCGTTCTTACGAGCAGTACTTC
CDR3: CASSSARGRSYEQYF
size: .
D: TRBD1
V: TRBV28
J: TRBJ2-7

DNA: TGTGCCAGCAGTTTAAGAAGTCGGCAGGGGCCACGTGGCATCGGCTACACCTTC
CDR3: CASSLRSRQGPRGIGYTF
size: .
D: .
V: TRBV28
J: TRBJ1-2

DNA: TGCGCCAGCAGCCAAGATGCACAGGGTGGAGGGGGTGGCTACACCTTC
CDR3: CASSQDAQGGGGGYTF
size: .
D: .
V: TRBV4-1
J: TRBJ1-2

DNA: TGTGCCAGCAGCCAAGTCCCGTTACAGGGGGCTAATGAAAAACTGTTTTTT
CDR3: CASSQVPLQGANEKLFF
size: .
D: TRBD1
V: TRBV4-2
J: TRBJ1-4

DNA: TGTGCCAGAAGCTTGGGAGACCTAATACCCTACGAGCAGTACTTC
CDR3: CARSLGDLIPYEQYF
size: .
D: .
V: TRBV5-3
J: TRBJ2-7

DNA: TGTGCCAGCAGCCCACTTGGGGAGAGCACAGATACGCAGTATTTT
CDR3: CASSPLGESTDTQYF
size: .
D: .
V: TRBV11-2
J: TRBJ2-3

DNA: TGTGCCAGCAGGTTACAGGGTTTTGCTGAAGCTTTCTTT
CDR3: CASRLQGFAEAFF
size: .
D: .
V: TRBV6-5
J: TRBJ1-1

DNA: TGTGCCAGCAGTTTATTGGACGGAGCAAATGAAAAACTGTTTTTT
CDR3: CASSLLDGANEKLFF
size: .
D: .
V: TRBV11-1
J: TRBJ1-4

DNA: TGTGCCAGCATGGGGGCAGAACATTACGAGCAGTACTTC
CDR3: CASMGAEHYEQYF
size: .
D: .
V: TRBV6-5
J: TRBJ2-7